Presented here are 3 T cell receptor beta chains from one specimen sequenced in a study of T cells in Graves' hyperthyroidism and ophthalmopathy. Researchers took RNA transcripts and amplified the TCR beta CDR3 regions from them. The TCR CDR3 first-round RT-PCR relied on the HTBI primer set. Each CDR3 protein is one row after TCRdb ran MiXCR on the multiplex PCR reads. The table has around 260,000 distinct CDR3 sequences, 25% to 30% seen once. The sequencing sample was made of blood. The receptor source for this set is a man in his forties with Graves' hyperthyroidism that later progressed to Graves' ophthalmopathy.

This clonotype was counted ten times or more. The V gene is TRBV15, the J gene TRBJ2-5; 8 positions match TRBD2. CDR3 size: 16 residues. The V and J ends lost 1 base and 4 bases, in that order; junction bases with no gene match: 8. Germline loops: CDR1 LNHNV, CDR2 YYDKDF (reference sequence). CDR3 protein: CATSRGGNSGTETQYF. CDR3 nucleotide sequence: TGTGCCACCAGCAGAGGTGGTAATAGCGGGACAGAGACCCAGTACTTC.

This clonotype has more than one count but fewer than ten. The V gene is TRBV24-1, the J gene TRBJ2-2; D unresolved. CDR1 and CDR2 from the germline V gene are KGHDR and SFDVKD. The CDR3 is 14 amino acids. Deletions cut 3 bases from V and 6 bases from J, with 10 bases between. Here the CDR3 DNA reads TGTGCCACCAGTGATCCGGTTCCCCCCGGGGAGCTGTTTTTT. Translation: CATSDPVPPGELFF.

This clonotype was seen ten or more times. The genes are TRBV6-5 and TRBJ1-2; 7 bases align to TRBD1. V shed 6 bases and J 5 bases; nucleotides not matched to a gene: 12. The CDR3 runs 15 residues. Germline V lookup: CDR1 MNHEY, CDR2 SVGAGI. CDR3 nucleotide sequence: TGTGCCAGCAGCCTACAACCGGACAGGTGGTATGGCTACACCTTC. Protein sequence: CASSLQPDRWYGYTF.